This TCR beta chain was identified in a study of T-cell reconstitution after alpha-beta-depleted transplantation in children. The CDR3 length is 17 residues. The germline V and J ends were trimmed by 11 bases and 3 bases, with 26 bases remaining between them. Molecular barcoding with unique molecular identifiers was used for the TCRbeta library. TCRdb redid the calling of the PCR reads with MiXCR, one entry per CDR3 protein. In the table there are 550,000 to 800,000 distinct CDR3 sequences, around 13% of which are singletons. This clonotype was found a few times. This TCR was sampled from a girl aged 2-9 years with congenital amegakaryocytic thrombocytopenia, due to receive a stem cell transplant. The chain employs TRBV12-3 or TRBV12-4 and TRBJ1-3; no reliable D call. The specimen was PBMCs, collected before TCRalphabeta/CD19-depleted stem cell transplant. The CDR3 loop reads CASSIQAPGRNGNTIYF. The CDR3 DNA is TGTGCCTCCTCCATTCAGGCTCCCGGCAGGAATGGAAACACCATATATTTT.